These 11 T cell receptor beta chains were all obtained from the same sample, sequenced in a study of T cells in Graves' hyperthyroidism and ophthalmopathy. RNA transcripts were the template for amplifying TCR beta CDR3 regions. Primed by the HTBI set, a first-round RT-PCR was run on the TCR CDR3. TCRdb re-derived calls from the multiplex PCR reads in MiXCR, one entry per CDR3 protein. The repertoire consists of hundreds of thousands of distinct CDR3 sequences, with 46% occurring once and the leading ten covering just over 8%. The sample consisted of peripheral blood or thyroid tissue (not recorded which). These receptors came from a woman under 30 with Graves' hyperthyroidism.

At least ten counts were recorded for this clonotype. J is TRBJ1-2 and V is TRBV15, with 12 bases identical to TRBD1. The ends lost 1 base at V and 4 bases at J; junction bases unmatched: 7. Germline V gives CDR1 LNHNV, CDR2 YYDKDF (reference sequence). The CDR3 loop spans 17 amino acids. CDR3 sequence (DNA): TGTGCCACCAGCAGAGTGCTCGGGACAGGGGGCCGCTATGGCTACACCTTC. Its protein product is CATSRVLGTGGRYGYTF.

As for this clonotype: Given the absence of the conserved phenylalanine or tryptophan at the CDR3 end, a read error is likely. V is TRBV5-1 and J is TRBJ1-1; a weak D match, TRBD1 (6 bases). V shed 3 bases and J shed 2 bases, with 11 bases lying between them. Germline V lookup: CDR1 SGHRS, CDR2 YFSETQ. This CDR3 has 14 residues. The CDR3 protein is CASSSTGPNTEAFL. CDR3 nucleotide sequence: TGCGCCAGCAGCTCGACAGGCCCCAACACTGAAGCTTTCCTT.

CDR3 region: CSLLGGMYEQYF. In DNA, the CDR3 is TGCAGCTTATTGGGCGGGATGTACGAGCAGTACTTC. J is TRBJ2-7 and V is TRBV29-1, with a possible D match to TRBD2 (6 bases). There are 12 residues in the CDR3. V was clipped by 8 bases and J by 4 bases, with 15 bases between them. The germline CDR1 and CDR2 sequences are SQVTM and ANQGSEA.

The genes are TRBV25-1 and TRBJ2-3, with 10 nucleotides matching TRBD2. The germline CDR1 and CDR2 sequences are MGHDK and SYGVNS. The ends lost 6 bases at V and 4 bases at J; junction bases unmatched: 10. The CDR3 contains 16 residues. This CDR3 reads CASSLFVSGRPDTQYF. In DNA form, the CDR3 reads TGTGCCAGCAGCTTATTCGTTAGCGGGAGGCCAGATACGCAGTATTTT. Using reference TRBV25-1 and TRBJ2-3 for the parts outside the CDR3, the full variable domain is EADIYQTPRYLVIGTGKKITLECSQTMGHDKMYWYQQDPGMELHLIHYSYGVNSTEKGDLSSESTVSRIRTEHFPLTLESARPSHTSQYLCASSLFVSGRPDTQYFGPGTRLTVL.

V usage is TRBV20-1 and J usage is TRBJ1-4; perhaps TRBD1 as D (5 bases). The V end was cut by 5 bases, the J end by 5 bases, with 18 bases between. Germline-derived CDR1 and CDR2 are DFQATT and SNEGSKA (reference sequence). This CDR3 spans 15 amino acids. This CDR3 is CSASIRDFQNEKLFF. The DNA of the CDR3 is TGCAGTGCTTCGATCCGGGACTTCCAAAATGAAAAACTGTTTTTT.

This chain uses TRBV9 with TRBJ2-7; 10 nucleotides agree with TRBD1. Germline V CDR1 and CDR2: SGDLS, YYNGEE. The CDR3 has 15 residues. J lost 3 bases, V lost 4 bases, and 7 bases had no gene match. This chain's CDR3 is CASSIGTGANYEQYF. CDR3 nucleotide sequence: TGTGCCAGCAGCATCGGGACAGGGGCAAACTACGAGCAGTACTTC.

This chain connects TRBV29-1 to TRBJ1-5; 7 positions agree with TRBD1. This CDR3 spans 9 amino acids. Looked up from germline, CDR1 is SQVTM and CDR2 is ANQGSEA. The junction had 4 bases not matched to a gene; V was cut back by 8 bases and J by 12 bases. CDR3 in amino acids: CSRDRVQHF. The CDR3 DNA follows: TGCAGCCGAGACAGGGTCCAGCATTTT.

Details on this clonotype: Germline is not matched at one junction end, which may reflect a read error. This chain joins TRBV7-9 and TRBJ2-3, with D perhaps given as TRBD1 or TRBD2 (5 bases each). The CDR3 consists of 12 residues. Looked up from germline, CDR1 is SEHNR and CDR2 is FQNEAQ (reference sequence). For the CDR3, the DNA is TGTGCCAGCAGCTTACCGGGACCCATTGCCGATTTT. It translates to CASSLPGPIADF.

The rearrangement uses TRBV10-3 and TRBJ1-6; D possibly corresponds to TRBD1 (6 bases). V lost 3 bases to trimming and J lost 11 bases, with 14 bases between them. Germline lookup yields CDR1 ENHRY and CDR2 SYGVKD. This CDR3 region has 14 residues. The CDR3 here is CAISDGQIATPLHF. The CDR3 DNA reads as TGTGCCATCAGTGATGGACAGATAGCAACACCCCTCCACTTT.

This clonotype was seen ten or more times. The CDR3 spells CASSQGRRESPLHF. The CDR3 DNA is TGCGCCAGCAGCCAAGGAAGGAGGGAATCACCCCTCCACTTT. The chain couples TRBV4-1 to TRBJ1-6; D is undetermined. Looked up from germline, CDR1 is MGHRA and CDR2 is YSYEKL. The ends were cut back, 1 base at V and 10 bases at J, with 11 bases in the middle. There are 14 residues in the CDR3.

V and J are TRBV5-4 and TRBJ1-1; possible D gene TRBD1, 5 bases. The CDR3 sequence is 15 residues long. CDR1 is SGHNT and CDR2 is YYREEE in the germline V gene (reference sequence). The V end lost 4 bases, the J end lost 3 bases, and 16 bases lay between the germline ends. The CDR3 coding sequence is TGTGCCAGCAGCAAAAGGGGTTCCGTTGACACTGAAGCTTTCTTT. This sequence encodes CASSKRGSVDTEAFF.